Reported below is one TCR beta chain. The entry originates in a study of cytomegalovirus exposure and HLA in healthy donors. PCR amplification relied on 60 Vbeta primers (plus 13 Jbeta primers). Sequencing used immunoSEQ multiplex PCR; TCRdb keeps in-frame clones, though not all of them. This table lists over 45,000 clones. This clonotype was sampled from a woman in her thirties or forties in good health and CMV-seronegative. The sample consisted of PBMCs.

The CDR3 is CASSPGRDSSYNEQFF. CDR3 sequence (DNA): TGTGCCAGTAGCCCGGGAAGGGATAGCTCCTACAATGAGCAGTTCTTC. The chain is built from TRBV19 and TRBJ2-1; tentative D call: TRBD2 (5 bases). V lost 6 bases, J lost 0 bases, and 15 bases lay in between. The CDR3 extends over 16 amino acids. CDR1 and CDR2 (germline): LNHDA, SQIVND (reference sequence).